This T cell receptor (beta chain) was captured by sequencing in a study of beta chain features in type 1 diabetes (dated by TCRdb to 2016 to 2019). For the study in its entirety: No differences in mean age, gender distribution, total cell number or subset yield were found between patients and healthy donors. A total of 85 million to 140 million sorted cells were examined across all samples, and the number of cells per subset was strongly correlated with RNA yield. In the study, TCRB repertoires of sorted circulating CD4+ T cell subsets from recently diagnosed type 1 diabetes patients were compared with those of matched healthy donors. Naive and central memory subsets were obtained from all 30 or so donors, but regulatory and stem cell-like memory subsets were isolated from only 8 patients and roughly eight healthy donors. Summary of the overall study and its limitations: The naive, central memory and regulatory TCRB repertoires appeared to resemble one another more closely among patients than among healthy donors. Because small numbers of individuals were included in the HLA sub-analyses, any influence of HLA type on TCRB rearrangement was left unresolved. Fewer insertions and more nucleotide deletions at VDJ recombination sites were observed in patients with type 1 diabetes, implying thymic rearrangement abnormalities. A moderate but significant shortening of TCRB CDR3 length was observed in type 1 diabetes patients in all four CD4+ subsets. Because cDNA rather than genomic DNA was sequenced, highly expressing activated cells could have been over-represented, although no difference in activation and CD3 levels was found between groups. PCR might favor shorter templates, but patient and control samples were amplified and corrected together, so any skew would affect both groups equally.

Reading the germline V gene gives CDR1 SGHRS and CDR2 YFSETQ. The CDR3 holds 13 amino acids from the cysteine to the phenylalanine. Here the CDR3 DNA is all that survives: 39 bases in frame from base 1. Trimming takes 4 bases off V and 4 bases off J; junction bases not matched to a gene: 3. Each donor gave one peripheral blood draw, approximately 120 mL on average, collected into heparinised tubes. Naive, central memory, regulatory and stem cell-like memory CD4+ T cells were sorted on a BD FACSAria II using a panel including CD45RO, CCR7, CD25, CD127, CD95 and CD27. Every sorted population had a purity above 95%. PBMCs were isolated immediately by Lymphoprep density gradient centrifugation and stained directly without culture. Samples were stained and sorted in pairs, with one healthy donor and one patient per experiment, so that batch effects were minimized. All of the isolated RNA was reverse transcribed with the High Capacity cDNA Reverse Transcription Kit, so expressed TCRB transcripts were sequenced. Deep immunoSEQ sequencing was applied to naive, central memory and regulatory T cell samples, giving an average of about 3.4 million total reads per sample. Sorted cells were lysed in RLT buffer, and RNA was extracted using DNase-treated RNeasy Micro or Mini kits according to cell number. Each cell subset was processed separately to prevent cross-contamination, with patient and healthy donor samples processed together. The immunoSEQ multiplex PCR was used to amplify TCRB sequences from cDNA, yielding 87-bp fragments that span the CDR3 region. The amplicons were sequenced using the Illumina HiSeq platform. Turning to the authors' computational methods: PCR bias was corrected computationally using synthetic template baselines, and reads within Hamming distance 2 were collapsed, with unmergeable singletons discarded. Reads were aligned against IMGT so that V, D and J genes, CDR3 length and insertions or deletions at six rearrangement sites could be assigned. Within each subset, clonotype counts were normalized to sorted cell number, after which true diversity and Gini coefficients were computed with the tcR R package. Repertoire sharing was quantified using the overlap coefficient calculated on TCRB nucleotide sequences. As a proxy for the pre-selection repertoire, out-of-frame TCRB sequences from naive cells were analyzed. TCRdb holds this immuneACCESS table with in-frame rearrangements only. Some clones are missing; in checked studies, unresolved V genes explain under half, and the rest has no known cause. That table is the source of V, J and clone size, and D and trimming were worked out from the DNA. The sample table lists a few hundred thousand clones, around 16% of them with a count of one. The ten largest account for less than 0.02% of the sample.

About this clone itself: Its antigen remains unidentified. The sample holds no much larger clone one base away, and base qualities are not on file.

The sequenced sample was naive CD4+ T cells from blood. The intended sense of this specimen's cell subset or site label: true naive CD4+ T cells. This clonotype was sampled from a man aged 18 to 29 with type 1 diabetes. This chain is built from TRBV5-1 and TRBJ2-3; TRBD1 fits 7 bases in the junction. The encoded CDR3 is CASSPDRADTQYF. The nucleotide sequence reads as follows: TGCGCCAGCAGCCCCGACAGGGCAGATACGCAGTATTTT.